This is a list of T cell receptor beta chains from one sample in a study of T cells in Graves' hyperthyroidism and ophthalmopathy. In TCRdb, the multiplex PCR reads were re-called with MiXCR into one record per CDR3 protein. The profile covers hundreds of thousands of distinct CDR3 sequences, with around 21% appearing a single time and 30% to 40% taken by the ten largest. The sequenced sample was blood. The source is a man younger than 45 with Graves' ophthalmopathy. Both conserved end residues are part of each CDR3. D genes are given only for firm matches. Some rows have no size entry. The others give once, few or many, or a class for an expanded clone.

clone_size j_call d_call v_call cdr3_aa cdr3_nt
- TRBJ1-3 - TRBV6-1 CASSEVKYSGNTIYF TGTGCCAGCAGTGAAGTAAAGTACTCTGGAAACACCATATATTTT
many TRBJ1-4 - TRBV2 CASTLERDEKLFF TGTGCCAGCACCCTAGAGAGGGATGAAAAACTGTTTTTT
few TRBJ1-4 - TRBV12-3/TRBV12-4 CASSLEGSANEKLFF TGTGCCAGCAGTTTAGAGGGGTCGGCTAATGAAAAACTGTTTTTT
- TRBJ2-3 TRBD2 TRBV19 CASSISSGRWHTQYF TGTGCCAGTAGTATCTCTAGCGGGAGGTGGCATACGCAGTATTTT
few TRBJ2-3 - TRBV20-1 CSAREGTGSTADTQYF TGCAGTGCTAGGGAGGGTACCGGGAGCACAGCAGATACGCAGTATTTT
few TRBJ2-7 - TRBV5-1 CASSHGGGGNYEQYF TGCGCCAGCAGCCATGGCGGTGGGGGGAACTACGAGCAGTACTTC
- TRBJ1-1 - TRBV19 CASSTQTENTEALF TGTGCCAGTAGCACCCAGACGGAGAACACTGAAGCTCTCTTT
- TRBJ1-4 - TRBV7-9 CASSRQQTNEKLFF TGTGCCAGCAGCCGACAGCAGACTAATGAAAAACTGTTTTTT
- TRBJ2-1 - TRBV18 CASSPPGRVNEQFF TGTGCCAGCTCACCCCCCGGCCGGGTCAATGAGCAGTTCTTC
- TRBJ1-6 - TRBV5-1 CASSLDQGTASPLHF TGCGCCAGCAGCTTGGATCAGGGAACGGCTTCACCCCTCCACTTT
- TRBJ2-3 - TRBV10-1 CASSDDPVTDTQYF TGCGCCAGCAGTGATGATCCCGTTACTGATACGCAGTATTTT